These 14 T cell receptor beta chains originate from one sample sequenced in a study (dated by TCRdb to the mid-2010s). The library was produced with 5' RACE. The run used an Illumina MiSeq. In TCRdb, the public reads were trimmed at Q25 with fastp and aligned with MiXCR, with productive beta chains retained. Rows are unified per CDR3 protein, each entry keeping the most common DNA and genes. The sample profile shows about 34,000 distinct CDR3 sequences; 20% to 30% of them were found once. 3.7% of the sample comes from the top ten. Sequenced material: naive CD4+ T cells sorted from a lymph node. Interpreted using the paper, the cell subset or site label stands for: naive CD4+ T cells, CD4+CD45RA+CD25-. All receptors come from a female donor with breast cancer.

This clonotype came up a few times. The chain links TRBV14 to TRBJ2-7, with unresolved D. Germline assignment: CDR1 SGHDN and CDR2 FVKESK. Trimming removed 2 bases from V and 2 bases from J, with 13 bases in between. The CDR3 is 15 residues long. Written as DNA, the CDR3 is TGTGCCAGCAGCCAAAACAGCCGGGTGACCTACGAGCAGTACTTC. Translated, it gives CASSQNSRVTYEQYF.

The chain couples TRBV27 to TRBJ1-1; no clear D. This CDR3 is 13 amino acids long. V was cut by 3 bases and J by 0 bases, with 5 bases left in between. Germline CDR1 reads MNHEY; CDR2 reads SMNVEV (reference sequence). The CDR3 reads CASSLTVNTEAFF. In DNA, the CDR3 is TGTGCCAGCAGTTTGACGGTGAACACTGAAGCTTTCTTT.

J is TRBJ2-5 and V is TRBV5-1; 9 bases match TRBD2. The trim removed 0 bases at V and 7 bases at J, leaving 10 bases unmatched. Germline loops: CDR1 SGHRS, CDR2 YFSETQ. The CDR3 sequence is 16 residues long. The CDR3 coding sequence is TGCGCCAGCAGCTTGGATAGCGGGGGCATTCGGGTGACCCAGTACTTC. Translating gives CASSLDSGGIRVTQYF.

Sample share makes this clonotype medium-sized (0.01 to 0.1%). J is TRBJ2-4 and V is TRBV7-9, with 14 bases fitting TRBD2. After removal of 4 bases from V and 5 bases from J, the junction contained 4 bases not matched to a gene. Germline CDR1 SEHNR, CDR2 FQNEAQ (reference sequence). The CDR3 is made up of 16 amino acids. CDR3: CASSSPGLAGENIQYF. DNA of the CDR3: TGTGCCAGCAGCTCCCCGGGACTAGCGGGAGAAAACATTCAGTACTTC.

This clonotype was detected many times. This rearrangement joins TRBV3-1 to TRBJ2-5; D is unresolved. Germline assignment: CDR1 LGHDT and CDR2 YNNKEL (reference sequence). Trimming stripped 4 bases from V and 3 bases from J, with 9 bases between. This CDR3 is 13 amino acids long. The CDR3 protein is CASSLIEEETQYF. The CDR3 nucleotides are TGTGCCAGCAGCCTAATAGAGGAAGAGACCCAGTACTTC.

This clonotype came up a few times. The chain combines TRBV12-3 or TRBV12-4 with TRBJ2-1; D might be TRBD1 or TRBD2, each matching 5 bases. The V gene lost 3 bases and the J gene lost 9 bases, with 9 bases spanning the gap. This CDR3 is 12 amino acids long. Here the CDR3 reads CASSFDGTEQFF. The CDR3 DNA reads as TGTGCCAGCAGTTTTGACGGGACTGAGCAGTTCTTC.

In this sample, this clonotype turned up a few times. The chain uses TRBV10-1 and TRBJ2-3; D perhaps matches TRBD2 (6 bases). CDR1 and CDR2 from the germline V gene are WNHNN and SYGVQD (reference sequence). This CDR3 is built from 14 residues. V gave up 4 bases and J gave up 5 bases, with 13 bases separating them. For the CDR3, the DNA is TGCGCCAGCAGTGGAGGCGGGGTAGGAGATACGCAGTATTTT. Its translation is CASSGGGVGDTQYF.

This clonotype showed up just a few times. The CDR3 sequence: CASSQEGGELNQPQHF. The CDR3 DNA sequence: TGTGCCAGCAGCCAAGAGGGGGGGGAACTCAATCAGCCCCAGCATTTT. The chain employs TRBV4-2 and TRBJ1-5; perhaps TRBD1 as D (5 bases). V lost 0 bases, J lost 3 bases, and 12 bases lay in between. The CDR3 totals 16 residues. The germline V gene has CDR1 LGHNA and CDR2 YNFKEQ.

Turning to this clonotype: The junction departs from germline at one end; a sequencing error may be responsible. CDR3 sequence (DNA): TGCGCCAGCAGCCCCCCCACGGTTAGCAATCGGCCCCAGCATTTT. Its translation is CASSPPTVSNRPQHF. The J gene is TRBJ1-5, the V gene TRBV4-1; D not certain. CDR3 length equals 15 residues. The germline gives CDR1 MGHRA, CDR2 YSYEKL.

This clonotype is medium-sized (0.01 to 0.1%). The genes are TRBV20-1 and TRBJ1-5; TRBD1 agrees at 7 bases. CDR1 DFQATT and CDR2 SNEGSKA come from the germline V gene (reference sequence). The CDR3 length is 13 residues. With 6 bases clipped from V and 1 base from J, the junction kept 3 bases outside the gene matches. The CDR3, as DNA: TGCAGTGCCTCGGACAGGAGCAATCAGCCCCAGCATTTT. This gives the protein CSASDRSNQPQHF.

This clonotype was seen only a few times. The chain recombines TRBV3-1 with TRBJ1-6, with no clear D. Germline assignment: CDR1 LGHDT and CDR2 YNNKEL (reference sequence). The CDR3 sequence is 15 residues long. V gave up 0 bases and J gave up 14 bases, with 17 bases separating them. The CDR3 DNA reads TGTGCCAGCAGCCAAGATAGCCCGGGCAAACGGTCCCTCCACTTT. Its translation: CASSQDSPGKRSLHF.

A note on this clonotype: At one end the junction does not follow the germline gene, possibly because of a read error. The chain links TRBV7-3 to TRBJ2-2; D might be TRBD1 (6 bases). The length of the CDR3 is 14 residues. Germline V lookup: CDR1 SGHTA, CDR2 FQGTGA. As DNA, the CDR3 is TGTGCCATCAGCGCTACAGGGTATACCGGGGAGCTGTTTTTT. As protein: CAISATGYTGELFF.

The chain carries TRBV7-2 and TRBJ2-7, with 7 bases identical to TRBD1. CDR1 is SGHTA, CDR2 FQGNSA, per germline. The CDR3 contains 15 residues. The V and J ends lost 5 bases and 2 bases, in that order; junction bases with no gene match: 9. The CDR3 nucleotides are TGTGCCAGCAGCCCCGACAGGGCCTCCACCTACGAGCAGTACTTC. This encodes CASSPDRASTYEQYF. Based on the CDR3 plus reference TRBV7-2 and TRBJ2-7, the full variable domain is GAGVSQSPSNKVTEKGKDVELRCDPISGHTALYWYRQSLGQGLEFLIYFQGNSAPDKSGLPSDRFSAERTGGSVSTLTIQRTQQEDSAVYLCASSPDRASTYEQYFGPGTRLTVT.

This clonotype was counted a few times. The J gene is TRBJ2-2, the V gene TRBV7-6; possible D gene TRBD1, 7 bases. This CDR3 is built from 13 residues. Trimming pared 5 bases from V and 6 bases from J, leaving 10 bases between. Germline-derived CDR1 and CDR2 are SGHVS and FNYEAQ. This CDR3 is CASSARGAGELFF. The DNA for the CDR3 is TGTGCCAGCAGCGCCAGGGGGGCCGGGGAGCTGTTTTTT.